Listed below are T cell receptor beta chains from one sample, sequenced in a study of T-cell reconstitution after alpha-beta-depleted transplantation in children. TCRdb called the PCR reads again in MiXCR, with one record for every CDR3 protein. The sample includes just over 350,000 distinct CDR3 sequences, roughly 14% of them seen just once. The sequencing used PBMCs, collected from the stem cell graft. The receptor set was obtained from a human donor who donated a stem cell graft to a child with Fanconi anemia. Each CDR3 is given with its conserved first and last residue. The D gene is left open where the match is weak. Size tells how often a clone was seen (once, few, many) or the class of an expanded clone, and some rows leave it out.

v_gene	d_gene	abundance	j_gene	CDR3nt	CDR3aa
TRBV4-3	.	.	TRBJ1-4	TGCGCCAGCAGCCAAGATCTAAACGGGGGTGAAAAACTGTTTTTT	CASSQDLNGGEKLFF
TRBV20-1	.	few	TRBJ2-1	TGCAGTGCTGGAGACCGACTGGCACCCTACAATGAGCAGTTCTTC	CSAGDRLAPYNEQFF
TRBV18	.	.	TRBJ2-5	TGTGCCAGCTCACCAGATCTAGGAGACCAAGAGACCCAGTACTTC	CASSPDLGDQETQYF
TRBV5-1	.	many	TRBJ2-7	TGCGCCAGCAGCTTGTCGGGGGCAGGACTTTACGAGCAGTACTTC	CASSLSGAGLYEQYF
TRBV30	TRBD2	few	TRBJ2-1	TGTGCCTGGAGTAGAGGACTAGCGGGAGTGCAGTTCTTC	CAWSRGLAGVQFF
TRBV11-2	.	many	TRBJ2-1	TGTGCCAGCAGCTTAGAAGTCGCTAACGTCAATGAGCAGTTCTTC	CASSLEVANVNEQFF
TRBV12-3/TRBV12-4	TRBD2	.	TRBJ2-3	TGTGCCACCCAGCTGCAGCGGGGATACACAGATACGCAGTATTTT	CATQLQRGYTDTQYF
TRBV6-4	.	.	TRBJ1-1	TGTGCCAGCAGTAGAGTGTTCCAGGTAGGCACTGAAGCTTTCTTT	CASSRVFQVGTEAFF
TRBV4-3	.	.	TRBJ1-1	TGCGCCAGCAGCCAAGTTTTTCCCACAATGAACACTGAAGCTTTCTTT	CASSQVFPTMNTEAFF
TRBV7-9	.	many	TRBJ2-2	TGTGCCAGCAGCTTAGTAGAGAACACCGGGGAGCTGTTTTTT	CASSLVENTGELFF
TRBV7-6	.	many	TRBJ1-1	TGTGCCAGCAGCTCGTCCCGGGACGGATACACTGAAGCTTTCTTT	CASSSSRDGYTEAFF
TRBV15	.	many	TRBJ2-5	TGTGCCACCAGCAGAGATCTCGGCAGCCAAGAGACCCAGTACTTC	CATSRDLGSQETQYF
TRBV5-1	TRBD2	few	TRBJ2-5	TGCGCCAGCAGCATCGGGACTAGCGATCCGGAGACCCAGTACTTC	CASSIGTSDPETQYF
TRBV7-2	.	.	TRBJ2-3	TGTGCCAGCATTAAGCCCCCAGCCGACCCGACAGATACGCAGTATTTT	CASIKPPADPTDTQYF
TRBV24-1	TRBD1	few	TRBJ2-5	TGTGCCACCAGTGATTCCCGGGACAGTGGCGAGACCCAGTACTTC	CATSDSRDSGETQYF
TRBV11-2	.	.	TRBJ1-1	TGTGCCAGCAGCTTAGCCCGCGGGAGGACCACTGAAGCTTTCTTT	CASSLARGRTTEAFF
TRBV4-3	.	few	TRBJ2-7	TGCGCCAGCAGCCAAGATGCCCCCGGTAGGGGACACATCCTCTTGGAGCAGTACTTC	CASSQDAPGRGHILLEQYF
TRBV18	.	.	TRBJ1-2	TGTGCCAGCTCACCATCCGGGGCCCACATGCCCTATGGCTACACCTTC	CASSPSGAHMPYGYTF
TRBV14	.	many	TRBJ1-4	TGTGCAGGGACACCTAATGAAAAACTGTTTTTT	CAGTPNEKLFF
TRBV27	TRBD1	.	TRBJ2-1	TGTGCCAGCAGTTTTGCCCGGGACAGTTACAATGAGCAGTTCTTC	CASSFARDSYNEQFF
TRBV9	.	medium-sized	TRBJ2-7	TGTGCCAGCAGCGTAACAGGGATTCTTGACGAGCAGTACTTC	CASSVTGILDEQYF
TRBV12-3/TRBV12-4	TRBD1	.	TRBJ1-2	TGTGCCAGCACCGGACAGGGCCAGGAGGGCTACACCTTC	CASTGQGQEGYTF
TRBV20-1	.	many	TRBJ2-5	TGCAGTGCGGTGGCACTAACGCAAGAGACCCAGTACTTC	CSAVALTQETQYF
TRBV20-1	TRBD1	.	TRBJ2-2	TGCAGTGCTACCTCGTATGCCCTACAGGGGTTAAACACCGGGGAGCTGTTTTTT	CSATSYALQGLNTGELFF
TRBV7-3	TRBD2	.	TRBJ2-1	TGTGCCAGCAGCTTAACCCAAGCGGGGACGGGCAATGAGCAGTTCTTC	CASSLTQAGTGNEQFF
TRBV29-1	.	few	TRBJ1-2	TGCAGCGTACTAACAGAGGACAGCTATGGCTACACCTTC	CSVLTEDSYGYTF